The 26 T cell receptor beta chains below come from one sample, sequenced in a study of blood T cell repertoires in COVID-19. Assay used: immunoSEQ multiplex PCR; TCRdb lists only in-frame clones, some missing. The data show more than 60,000 clones, around 72% seen once. Material: peripheral blood. The receptors originated from a human donor with acute or convalescent COVID-19. The donor label of this sample is uncertain.

This clone has just one count. The rearrangement links TRBV11-2 to TRBJ2-5; 10 positions match TRBD2. With 5 bases clipped from V and 5 bases from J, the junction kept 14 bases outside the gene matches. CDR3 size: 17 residues. Germline-derived CDR1 and CDR2 are SGHAT and FQNNGV. DNA of the CDR3: TGTGCCAGCAGCCCAAGTTTAGTAGCGGGGGGTAGTGAGACCCAGTACTTC. This gives the protein CASSPSLVAGGSETQYF. The complete variable domain, with remaining parts taken from reference TRBV11-2 and TRBJ2-5, reads EAGVAQSPRYKIIEKRQSVAFWCNPISGHATLYWYQQILGQGPKLLIQFQNNGVVDDSQLPKDRFSAERLKGVDSTLKIQPAKLEDSAVYLCASSPSLVAGGSETQYFGPGTRLLVL.

V gene TRBV27 combines with J gene TRBJ1-1, with D unresolved. The CDR3 totals 13 residues. Germline V gives CDR1 MNHEY, CDR2 SMNVEV (reference sequence). The V end lost 5 bases, the J end lost 0 bases, and 7 bases lay between the germline ends. CDR3 region: CASSPLLNTEAFF. CDR3 coding DNA: TGTGCCAGCAGTCCACTTTTGAACACTGAAGCTTTCTTT.

This chain uses TRBV10-1 with TRBJ2-3; D might be TRBD1 (5 bases). The CDR3 covers 15 residues. Germline assignment: CDR1 WNHNN and CDR2 SYGVQD (reference sequence). Between the trimmed V and J ends, which lost 0 bases and 2 bases, there was a span of 9 bases. This chain's CDR3 is CASSESGVLTDTQYF. The DNA of the CDR3 is TGCGCCAGCAGTGAGTCAGGGGTCCTCACAGATACGCAGTATTTT.

The rearrangement links TRBV7-9 to TRBJ2-3, with 9 bases matching TRBD1. This CDR3 is built from 13 residues. Germline loops: CDR1 SEHNR, CDR2 FQNEAQ (reference sequence). V gave up 10 bases and J gave up 4 bases; unmatched junction bases: 6. The CDR3 loop reads CATHRGRADTQYF. CDR3 bases: TGTGCCACTCACAGGGGGCGAGCAGATACGCAGTATTTT.

The V and J genes are TRBV13 and TRBJ2-5; 7 nucleotides agree with TRBD1. V lost 3 bases, J lost 6 bases, and 7 bases stayed unmatched. CDR1 and CDR2 from the germline V gene are PRHDT and FYEKMQ (reference sequence). This CDR3 region has 14 residues. CDR3 nucleotide sequence: TGTGCCAGCAGCTTTACAGGGGCCAGGCAGACCCAGTACTTC. This translates into CASSFTGARQTQYF.

This clone appeared a few times. V and J are TRBV19 and TRBJ2-7; TRBD1 agrees at 7 bases. This CDR3 is built from 13 residues. Per germline, CDR1 LNHDA and CDR2 SQIVND (reference sequence). Trimming cost V 8 bases and J 2 bases; bases outside gene matches: 6. The CDR3 DNA is TGTGCCAGTCGCCGGGACAGCCCCTACGAGCAGTACTTC. Translating gives CASRRDSPYEQYF.

The chain links TRBV5-6 to TRBJ1-1; weak D call: TRBD1 (5 bases). Deletions cut 5 bases from V and 2 bases from J, with 13 bases between. Germline lookup yields CDR1 SGHDT and CDR2 YYEEEE. The CDR3 extends over 14 amino acids. The CDR3 protein is CASRKDRRNTEAFF. The CDR3, as DNA: TGTGCCAGCAGAAAAGACAGAAGAAACACTGAAGCTTTCTTT. Based on the CDR3 plus reference TRBV5-6 and TRBJ1-1, the full variable domain is DAGVTQSPTHLIKTRGQQVTLRCSPKSGHDTVSWYQQALGQGPQFIFQYYEEEERQRGNFPDRFSGHQFPNYSSELNVNALLLGDSALYLCASRKDRRNTEAFFGQGTRLTVV.

This rearrangement joins TRBV28 to TRBJ2-5; TRBD1 matches at 9 bases. This CDR3 is built from 16 residues. Germline V gene sequence: CDR1 MDHEN, CDR2 SYDVKM. J lost 4 bases, V lost 7 bases, and 13 bases had no gene match. The CDR3 loop is CASTPPPGQGLETQYF. The DNA of the CDR3 is TGTGCCAGCACACCACCCCCGGGACAGGGACTAGAGACCCAGTACTTC.

The chain is built from TRBV28 and TRBJ1-2; 7 nucleotides agree with TRBD1. The CDR3 is 13 residues long. CDR1 is MDHEN, CDR2 SYDVKM, per germline. V shed 5 bases, J shed 3 bases, and the junction held 3 bases outside the gene matches. CDR3 DNA: TGTGCCAGCAGTAGGGACAGAGACTATGGCTACACCTTC. Translated, it gives CASSRDRDYGYTF.

The chain couples TRBV7-9 to TRBJ1-1; 8 nucleotides align to TRBD1. Germline trimming cut 8 bases from V and 3 bases from J; bases unmatched to any gene: 11. This CDR3 is 15 amino acids long. From germline, CDR1 is SEHNR and CDR2 FQNEAQ (reference sequence). The CDR3 loop is CASVPLGQVDTEAFF. CDR3 bases: TGTGCCAGCGTCCCCCTGGGACAGGTGGACACTGAAGCTTTCTTT.

This clone has a single count. The V and J genes are TRBV7-8 and TRBJ2-1; 7 bases match TRBD2. J lost 9 bases, V lost 5 bases, and 19 bases had no gene match. Germline CDR1 reads SGHVS; CDR2 reads FQNEAQ. The CDR3 is 17 residues long. CDR3 coding DNA: TGTGCCAGCAGCCGAGAGGGAGGTGGGACTACTGCCCCTGAGCAGTTCTTC. It translates to CASSREGGGTTAPEQFF.

The rearrangement uses TRBV27 and TRBJ2-2; D is possibly TRBD2 (5 bases). CDR1 is MNHEY and CDR2 is SMNVEV in the germline V gene (reference sequence). Between the trimmed V and J ends, which lost 0 bases and 7 bases, there was a span of 12 bases. CDR3 length equals 15 residues. The CDR3 DNA follows: TGTGCCAGCAGTTTATCCAGGACTCCTCACGGGGAGCTGTTTTTT. Protein product: CASSLSRTPHGELFF.

This chain joins TRBV2 and TRBJ1-3, with D perhaps TRBD1 (5 bases). Germline loops: CDR1 SNHLY, CDR2 FYNNEI. Trimming took off 3 bases at V and 0 bases at J, with 15 bases between the two ends. There are 17 residues in the CDR3. The CDR3 DNA reads as TGTGCCAGCAGTGACAGGGCAGGGCCATCCTCTGGAAACACCATATATTTT. It encodes CASSDRAGPSSGNTIYF.

The chain is built from TRBV7-2 and TRBJ2-7; 7 bases line up with TRBD2. CDR3 length equals 14 residues. Germline lookup yields CDR1 SGHTA and CDR2 FQGNSA. After removal of 4 bases from V and 2 bases from J, the junction contained 5 bases not matched to a gene. For the CDR3, the DNA is TGTGCCAGCAGCTGGCTAGCGGACGCCTACGAGCAGTACTTC. Amino acids: CASSWLADAYEQYF.

This clone showed up just a few times. The chain has TRBV7-8 and TRBJ2-3; TRBD2 matches at 9 bases. This CDR3 has 14 amino acids. Germline loops: CDR1 SGHVS, CDR2 FQNEAQ. V dropped 6 bases and J dropped 1; count of bases not matched to a gene: 2. This CDR3 reads CASSLAGRTDTQYF. CDR3 bases: TGTGCCAGCAGTCTAGCGGGGCGCACAGATACGCAGTATTTT.

This clone has only a few counts. The chain combines TRBV5-6 with TRBJ1-5; a weak D match, TRBD1 (6 bases). V shed 4 bases and J shed 1 base, with 24 bases lying between them. CDR1 is SGHDT and CDR2 is YYEEEE in the germline V gene. The CDR3 runs to 19 residues. Written as DNA, the CDR3 is TGTGCCAGCAGCCAAACCATTACAGGGCCGGGTGGGAGCAATCAGCCCCAGCATTTT. This codes for CASSQTITGPGGSNQPQHF.

The chain combines TRBV5-1 with TRBJ1-2; 8 bases line up with TRBD1. This CDR3 has 15 residues. V was pared by 4 bases and J by 2 bases, with 7 bases of the junction left unmatched. In germline, CDR1 is SGHRS, CDR2 YFSETQ. The CDR3 nucleotides read TGCGCCAGCAGCGTCCGGACAGGGCCAAACTATGGCTACACCTTC. It yields the protein CASSVRTGPNYGYTF. Full variable domain (missing parts from reference TRBV5-1 and TRBJ1-2): KAGVTQTPRYLIKTRGQQVTLSCSPISGHRSVSWYQQTPGQGLQFLFEYFSETQRNKGNFPGRFSGRQFSNSRSEMNVSTLELGDSALYLCASSVRTGPNYGYTFGSGTRLTVV.

The chain combines TRBV19 with TRBJ1-2; 8 nucleotides align to TRBD1. Germline V lookup: CDR1 LNHDA, CDR2 SQIVND (reference sequence). V was pared by 9 bases and J by 7 bases, with 4 bases of the junction left unmatched. The CDR3 loop spans 11 amino acids. The CDR3 here is CASRTGIGYTF. DNA of the CDR3: TGTGCCAGCCGGACAGGGATTGGCTACACCTTC.

The CDR3 DNA reads TGTGCCACCGGGACACAGGGGAATCAGCCCCAGCATTTT. Its protein product is CATGTQGNQPQHF. The chain joins TRBV6-6 to TRBJ1-5; 7 bases align to TRBD1. Looked up from germline, CDR1 is MNHNY and CDR2 is SVGAGI (reference sequence). Unmatched junction bases numbered 7, after V lost 10 bases and J lost 4 bases. The CDR3 runs to 13 residues.

The J gene is TRBJ2-1, the V gene TRBV10-3; TRBD1 matches at 10 bases. CDR1 is ENHRY and CDR2 is SYGVKD in the germline V gene. The CDR3 has 16 amino acids. V lost 4 bases and J lost 7; bases outside the gene matches: 10. The CDR3 loop is CAISAEGQGRGNEQFF. CDR3 nucleotide sequence: TGTGCCATCAGTGCAGAGGGACAGGGGAGGGGAAATGAGCAGTTCTTC.

The table lists this clone with a count of one. The V and J genes are TRBV7-2 and TRBJ1-2; no firm D call. The CDR3 consists of 15 residues. Germline values: CDR1 SGHTA, CDR2 FQGNSA. V was shortened by 1 base and J by 6 bases, with 15 bases between the two germline ends. The CDR3 DNA reads TGTGCCAGCAGCTTAGTCCAAGGGAAGAGGGATGGCTACACCTTC. Translated, it gives CASSLVQGKRDGYTF.

The chain employs TRBV5-5 and TRBJ1-1; TRBD1 might be the D (5 bases). Per the germline V gene, CDR1 is SGHKS and CDR2 is YYEKEE (reference sequence). With 3 bases removed from V and 1 base from J, the gap between germline ends came to 13 bases. This CDR3 is 15 amino acids long. The CDR3 DNA reads TGTGCCAGCAGCTCGGACCCGACAGCGAACACTGAAGCTTTCTTT. This sequence encodes CASSSDPTANTEAFF.

The chain carries TRBV11-3 and TRBJ1-5; the D gene is possibly TRBD1 (6 bases). The germline CDR1 and CDR2 sequences are SGHNT and YENEEA. The CDR3 is 12 amino acids. DNA of the CDR3: TGTTACCTCAGGGGAGGCAATCAGCCCCAGCATTTT. It translates to CYLRGGNQPQHF.

CDR3 sequence (DNA): TGTGCCAGTAGATCAGGGGGCGTCCACGAGCAGTACTTC. It is translated as CASRSGGVHEQYF. The chain employs TRBV19 and TRBJ2-7, with 8 bases fitting TRBD1. Germline trimming cut 6 bases from V and 5 bases from J; bases unmatched to any gene: 6. Germline loops: CDR1 LNHDA, CDR2 SQIVND (reference sequence). CDR3 length equals 13 residues.

The CDR3 loop reads CASSSTQTGKQETQYF. In DNA, the CDR3 is TGTGCCAGCAGTTCGACCCAGACAGGGAAGCAAGAGACCCAGTACTTC. V gene TRBV28 combines with J gene TRBJ2-5, with 7 bases aligning to TRBD1. From germline, CDR1 is MDHEN and CDR2 SYDVKM. After removal of 4 bases from V and 2 bases from J, the junction contained 10 bases not matched to a gene. This CDR3 is 16 amino acids long.

This clone turned up a few times. V and J are TRBV5-6 and TRBJ2-1; 7 bases map to TRBD1. CDR3 length: 15 amino acids. Germline V CDR1 and CDR2: SGHDT, YYEEEE. V shed 4 bases, J shed 0 bases, and the junction held 4 bases outside the gene matches. The CDR3 sequence: CASSPPGGSYNEQFF. The CDR3 region has the DNA TGTGCCAGCAGCCCCCCAGGGGGCTCCTACAATGAGCAGTTCTTC.